Listed below are T cell receptor beta chains from one sample, sequenced in a study of CD4 T cells in relation to SARS-CoV-2 and coronaviruses. These receptors' targets are unknown. Generated by immunoSEQ multiplex PCR, the TCRdb table keeps only in-frame clones and is missing some. Of 30,000 or so clones listed, about 78% were seen once; the top ten hold roughly an eighth. Sequenced material: CD4+ T cells from PBMCs, cultured in vitro. The origin of the receptors is a human donor in good health. The CDR3 runs from the conserved cysteine through the conserved F or W. A D gene is named only where the DNA matches it firmly. Only part of the rows carry a size: once, few, many, or a class if the clone is expanded.

v_call	j_call	d_call	clone_size	cdr3_nt	cdr3_aa
TRBV6-2/TRBV6-3	TRBJ2-2	TRBD2	-	TGTGCCAGCAGTCTTTCGGGGGGGCCGAACACCGGGGAGCTGTTTTTT	CASSLSGGPNTGELFF
TRBV6-1	TRBJ2-7	TRBD2	-	TGTGCCAGCAATGAAGCGGGAGGGTCCTACGAGCAGTACTTC	CASNEAGGSYEQYF
TRBV10-2	TRBJ2-1	TRBD1	medium-sized	TGCGCCAGCAGTGAGTTAGGACAGGGGGTTGCGGGGTCATACAATGAGCAGTTCTTC	CASSELGQGVAGSYNEQFF
TRBV9	TRBJ2-1	TRBD2	-	TGTGCCAGCAGCGTAGGCGGACTAGCCCACAATGAGCAGTTCTTC	CASSVGGLAHNEQFF
TRBV9	TRBJ2-7	-	few	TGTGCCAGCAGCGTAGCGTCCAGCTCCTACGAGCAGTACTTC	CASSVASSSYEQYF
TRBV2	TRBJ1-2	TRBD1	-	TGTGCCAGCATAGGGGGCAACTATGGCTACACCTTC	CASIGGNYGYTF
TRBV5-1	TRBJ2-5	TRBD2	-	TGCGCCAGCAGCTTGTTAGCGGGAGTTCTCAGTGAGACCCAGTACTTC	CASSLLAGVLSETQYF
TRBV12-3/TRBV12-4	TRBJ1-5	-	-	TGTGCCAGCAAGGGGTACAATCAGCCCCAGCATTTT	CASKGYNQPQHF
TRBV19	TRBJ1-6	-	-	TGTGCCAGCACTAACCGGACGGCACCCCTCCACTTT	CASTNRTAPLHF
TRBV4-2	TRBJ1-4	-	-	TGTGCCAGCAGCCAAGGAGGGGAGGGGGAAAAACTGTTTTTT	CASSQGGEGEKLFF
TRBV27	TRBJ2-7	TRBD1	-	TGTGCCAGCAGTTCCCCCGGACAGGGGAGCTCCTACGAGCAGTACTTC	CASSSPGQGSSYEQYF
TRBV19	TRBJ1-2	-	-	TGTGCCAGCCGGACAGTCGGACCTAACTATGGCTACACCTTC	CASRTVGPNYGYTF
TRBV5-4	TRBJ1-4	TRBD1	-	TGTGCCAGCAGCCCGGACAGGGGTAATGAAAAACTGTTTTTT	CASSPDRGNEKLFF
TRBV28	TRBJ2-7	-	-	TGTGCCAGCAGTCCCCCACAGGAGAGCTCCTACGAGCAGTACTTC	CASSPPQESSYEQYF
TRBV23-1	TRBJ2-7	TRBD1	-	TGCGCCAGCAGTCAATCTGGACAGGGGAGCTCCTACGAGCAGTACTTC	CASSQSGQGSSYEQYF
TRBV28	TRBJ2-3	-	few	TGTGCCAGCAGCTTGCCGACCCCCTCCGATACGCAGTATTTT	CASSLPTPSDTQYF
TRBV12-3/TRBV12-4	TRBJ1-2	-	-	TGTGCCAGCAGTTTTATGGAGGGGGTTGGCTACACCTTC	CASSFMEGVGYTF
TRBV4-3	TRBJ2-1	TRBD1	few	TGCGCCAGCAGCCCCCAACAGGGGCTCGGGGCGAGTGAGCAGTTCTTC	CASSPQQGLGASEQFF
TRBV11-3	TRBJ2-5	TRBD2	-	TGTGCCAGCAGCCCTAGCGGACAAGAGACCCAGTACTTC	CASSPSGQETQYF
TRBV6-5	TRBJ2-7	TRBD1	-	TGTGCCAGCAGTCCTTTTGACAGGGGGGCCTACGAGCAGTACTTC	CASSPFDRGAYEQYF
TRBV19	TRBJ2-7	-	-	TGTGCCAGTATCAGCTCGACAGCACGCATTGCCGCCTACGAGCAGTACTTC	CASISSTARIAAYEQYF
TRBV7-2	TRBJ2-7	TRBD2	-	TGTGCCAGCAGCCCAAGGATGGGGGCTAGCGGGAGGGTGTACTTC	CASSPRMGASGRVYF
TRBV19	TRBJ2-7	-	-	TGTGCCAGTAGTTTGGGGTTGCGGAGCGGCTACGAGCAGTACTTC	CASSLGLRSGYEQYF
TRBV6-5	TRBJ2-7	TRBD2	-	TGTGCCAGCAGTTCCCCCGAGCGGGGGAGATACTACGAGCAGTACTTC	CASSSPERGRYYEQYF
TRBV10-3	TRBJ1-6	-	-	TGTGCCATCAGCGACAAGTATAATTCACCCCTCCACTTT	CAISDKYNSPLHF
TRBV5-6	TRBJ1-4	TRBD1	-	TGTGCCAGCAGCCGAACCACGGGACAGGGAAGTGAAAAACTGTTTTTT	CASSRTTGQGSEKLFF
TRBV7-9	TRBJ2-1	TRBD1	-	TGTGCCAGCAGCTTAGGTTCCGGGACAGGGGTCAATGAGCAGTTCTTC	CASSLGSGTGVNEQFF
TRBV3-1/TRBV3-2	TRBJ1-5	-	-	TGTGCCAGCAGCTACCCGGGTCCCAATCATCAGCCCCAGCATTTT	CASSYPGPNHQPQHF
TRBV7-2	TRBJ2-5	-	-	TGTGCCAGCAGAGAGGGCGGGGTAGGCGAGACCCAGTACTTC	CASREGGVGETQYF
TRBV6-6	TRBJ2-2	-	-	TGTGCCAGCAGATCAGGGTCCGGGGAGCTGTTTTTT	CASRSGSGELFF
TRBV19	TRBJ2-3	-	-	TGTGCCAGTAGTATGAATAGCGTTGGGACAGATACGCAGTATTTT	CASSMNSVGTDTQYF